Below, one T cell receptor (beta chain) is given with its context. Its antigen remains unidentified. No conserved phenylalanine or tryptophan ends this CDR3, so it is likely a read error. These data originate in a study of T cell repertoires in cytomegalovirus infection. Study-wide context: Epitope selection comprised recently identified HLA-C-restricted CMV epitopes and well-studied HLA-B-restricted CMV epitopes. Public TCR beta signatures were indicative of both CMV infection and a matching HLA type.

TCRdb itself ran the reads through MiXCR, one entry per CDR3 protein. This sample has fewer than 1,000,000 distinct CDR3 sequences; roughly 31% occur once, and the top ten carry over 10%. The clonotype comes from a human donor in good health (CMV status not recorded). Some clones in this sample may be carry-over from other donors' samples. Specimen: cultured CD8+ T cells from PBMCs, collected from culture after CMV antigen stimulation.

DNA for the CDR3: TGTGCCAGCAGTTTATCCGCGGGTAGGGGTGCAGCTTTCTCT. Its protein is CASSLSAGRGAAFS. This sequence joins TRBV27 and TRBJ1-1, with TRBD1 as a possible D gene (5 bases). CDR3 length: 14 residues. V was shortened by 0 bases and J by 10 bases, with 15 bases between the two germline ends. Germline CDR1 MNHEY, CDR2 SMNVEV (reference sequence).